Below, 30 T cell receptor beta chains from the same sample are listed, as sequenced in a study of Graves' ophthalmopathy and Graves' hyperthyroidism. TCR beta CDR3 amplification used RNA transcripts. Second-round multiplex PCR followed a first-round RT-PCR using HTBI primers. Each CDR3 protein gets one entry after TCRdb re-called the multiplex PCR reads with MiXCR. The sample carries 680,000 or so distinct CDR3 sequences, about 24% recorded once. Sample: peripheral blood. These TCRs come from a woman under 30 with stable Graves' hyperthyroidism. Some clones in this sample may be carry-over from other donors' samples.

This clonotype was recorded at least ten times. The rearrangement links TRBV20-1 to TRBJ2-5; D unresolved. This CDR3 has 10 residues. Germline loops: CDR1 DFQATT, CDR2 SNEGSKA (reference sequence). V was trimmed by 3 bases and J by 3 bases, leaving 2 bases between them. CDR3 loop: CSAREETQYF. The CDR3 region has the DNA TGCAGTGCTAGGGAAGAGACCCAGTACTTC.

This clonotype was seen only once. V gene TRBV18 combines with J gene TRBJ1-2; D might be TRBD1 (5 bases). The CDR3 spans 15 residues. Germline CDR1 and CDR2: KGHSH and LQKENI. Trimming pared 0 bases from V and 6 bases from J, leaving 14 bases between. The CDR3 reads CASSPPVRVADGYTF. The DNA for the CDR3 is TGTGCCAGCTCACCACCGGTCAGGGTAGCAGATGGCTACACCTTC.

This clonotype was observed many times. The chain is built from TRBV12-3 or TRBV12-4 and TRBJ1-2; D is unresolved. The CDR3 is 13 residues long. V shed 6 bases and J shed 8 bases, with 16 bases lying between them. The CDR3 loop reads CASRPTGGQGYTF. In DNA, the CDR3 is TGTGCCAGCAGGCCCACCGGTGGCCAGGGCTACACCTTC.

This clonotype has a count of ten or more. The chain couples TRBV7-9 to TRBJ1-1; D is unclear. The CDR3 loop spans 13 amino acids. The germline gives CDR1 SEHNR, CDR2 FQNEAQ (reference sequence). The germline V and J ends were trimmed by 6 bases and 8 bases, with 16 bases remaining between them. In DNA form, the CDR3 reads TGTGCCAGCAGGACTGGACGTAGCCCCGAAGCTTTCTTT. It translates to CASRTGRSPEAFF.

This clonotype has more than one count but fewer than ten. CDR3 bases: TGTGCCAGCACCCCGATTGGATATTCACCCCTCCACTTT. It encodes CASTPIGYSPLHF. The chain carries TRBV28 and TRBJ1-6; D uncertain. Trimming removed 7 bases at V and 8 bases at J, with 12 bases between. CDR3 length equals 13 residues. Per the germline V gene, CDR1 is MDHEN and CDR2 is SYDVKM.

The rearrangement uses TRBV25-1 and TRBJ2-5; 8 bases are shared with TRBD1. CDR1 MGHDK and CDR2 SYGVNS come from the germline V gene. The CDR3 spans 16 residues. The V gene end was trimmed by 1 base and the J gene end by 3 bases; junction bases not matched to a gene: 7. The CDR3 protein is CASSEWVTGEEETQYF. The CDR3 DNA sequence: TGTGCCAGCAGTGAATGGGTGACAGGGGAGGAAGAGACCCAGTACTTC.

This clonotype appeared many times. The J gene is TRBJ1-1, the V gene TRBV10-3; D remains unclear. The CDR3 consists of 11 residues. Per germline, CDR1 ENHRY and CDR2 SYGVKD. V was clipped by 7 bases and J by 2 bases, with 5 bases between them. The CDR3 bases are TGTGCCATCACGGATAACACTGAAGCTTTCTTT. It yields the protein CAITDNTEAFF.

The chain joins TRBV18 to TRBJ2-1, with 8 bases lining up with TRBD2. This CDR3 region has 14 residues. Trimming removed 3 bases from V and 7 bases from J; junction bases left unmatched: 5. The V gene's germline CDR1 is KGHSH and CDR2 LQKENI. The CDR3 protein is CASSPRGGANEQFF. Written as DNA, the CDR3 is TGTGCCAGCTCACCCCGGGGGGGGGCTAATGAGCAGTTCTTC.

At least ten counts were recorded for this clonotype. J is TRBJ2-7 and V is TRBV20-1; 10 nucleotides agree with TRBD1. In germline, CDR1 is DFQATT, CDR2 SNEGSKA (reference sequence). The CDR3 covers 17 residues. Germline trimming cut 6 bases from V and 0 bases from J; bases unmatched to any gene: 14. The CDR3 DNA sequence: TGCAGTGCCTACGGACAGGGGGGGGCTGGCAGCTCCTACGAGCAGTACTTC. Its protein is CSAYGQGGAGSSYEQYF.

This clonotype was detected ten times or more. The genes are TRBV15 and TRBJ1-5; D gene ambiguous. CDR3 length: 15 amino acids. Per the germline V gene, CDR1 is LNHNV and CDR2 is YYDKDF (reference sequence). Deletions cut 1 base from V and 0 bases from J, with 7 bases between. In DNA form, the CDR3 reads TGTGCCACCAGCAGAGCAGGCCATAGCAATCAGCCCCAGCATTTT. Translated: CATSRAGHSNQPQHF.

This clonotype was counted ten times or more. The rearrangement joins TRBV2 to TRBJ2-7, with TRBD2 matching over 11 bases. Trimming removed 6 bases from V and 2 bases from J; junction bases left unmatched: 3. CDR1 and CDR2 (germline): SNHLY, FYNNEI. This CDR3 region has 14 residues. CDR3 sequence: CASSGTSGTYEQYF. For the CDR3, the DNA is TGTGCCAGCAGCGGGACTAGCGGTACCTACGAGCAGTACTTC.

In this sample, this clonotype turned up many times. V and J are TRBV12-3 or TRBV12-4 and TRBJ1-5; D is ambiguous. The CDR3 sequence is 16 residues long. Trimming left V 5 bases short and J 3 bases short, with 17 bases between. The DNA of the CDR3 is TGTGCCAGCAGTCCCGACGGATTGGAACACAATCAGCCCCAGCATTTT. This sequence encodes CASSPDGLEHNQPQHF.

This clonotype came up many times. This rearrangement joins TRBV12-3 or TRBV12-4 to TRBJ1-1; 8 nucleotides match TRBD1. V gave up 5 bases and J gave up 4 bases; unmatched junction bases: 9. The CDR3 sequence is 15 residues long. The CDR3 bases are TGTGCCAGCAGTCCAGGGGGCCCAAGGATCACTGAAGCTTTCTTT. This sequence encodes CASSPGGPRITEAFF.

This chain links TRBV19 with TRBJ1-5; 8 nucleotides line up with TRBD1. V was pared by 3 bases and J by 2 bases, with 6 bases of the junction left unmatched. Germline-derived CDR1 and CDR2 are LNHDA and SQIVND (reference sequence). CDR3 length equals 16 residues. CDR3 DNA: TGTGCCAGTAGTATCAGGGGGCGAGGGGGCAATCAGCCCCAGCATTTT. Translated: CASSIRGRGGNQPQHF.

This clonotype occurred many times. The rearrangement uses TRBV28 and TRBJ2-7, with 8 bases that match TRBD1. The CDR3 totals 14 residues. V shed 6 bases and J 2 bases; nucleotides not matched to a gene: 6. In germline, CDR1 is MDHEN, CDR2 SYDVKM. CDR3 residues: CASRADREAYEQYF. The CDR3 region has the DNA TGTGCCAGCAGAGCGGACAGGGAGGCCTACGAGCAGTACTTC.

This clonotype showed up many times. At one of its ends the junction is not consistent with the germline gene, which may arise from a read error. V is TRBV12-3 or TRBV12-4 and J is TRBJ1-1, with D maybe TRBD1 (5 bases). This CDR3 is built from 14 residues. In DNA form, the CDR3 reads TGTGCCAGCAGTTTATATCCAGGGCCCCCCGAAGCTTCCTTT. Translation gives CASSLYPGPPEASF.

This clonotype has a count of ten or more. This sequence joins TRBV10-3 and TRBJ2-5, with D tentatively TRBD2 (7 bases). The V end lost 5 bases, the J end lost 2 bases, and 12 bases lay between the germline ends. The length of the CDR3 is 14 residues. Germline V gene sequence: CDR1 ENHRY, CDR2 SYGVKD. The CDR3 protein is CAISYGGPQETQYF. Written as DNA, the CDR3 is TGTGCCATCAGTTACGGGGGGCCGCAAGAGACCCAGTACTTC.

A few counts support this clonotype. The gene calls are TRBV5-1 and TRBJ1-5; tentative D call: TRBD1 (5 bases). CDR1 and CDR2 from the germline V gene are SGHRS and YFSETQ. The CDR3 extends over 15 amino acids. V lost 2 bases, J lost 7 bases, and 16 bases lay in between. This chain's CDR3 is CASSFLPGLGQPQHF. In DNA form, the CDR3 reads TGCGCCAGCAGCTTTCTCCCAGGGCTAGGGCAGCCCCAGCATTTT.

This clonotype was seen ten or more times. The chain uses TRBV20-1 and TRBJ2-5, with 11 bases fitting TRBD2. Germline V gene sequence: CDR1 DFQATT, CDR2 SNEGSKA (reference sequence). CDR3 length: 16 residues. V lost 2 bases and J lost 5; bases outside the gene matches: 10. The CDR3 sequence: CSARSHTSGSRETQYF. CDR3 DNA sequence: TGCAGTGCTAGATCGCATACTAGCGGGAGTAGGGAGACCCAGTACTTC.

This clonotype was seen ten or more times. CDR3 in DNA: TGTGCCAGCAGTCAACCCGGGACAGCAATTACGGGTTATTATGAAGCTTTCTTT. Its protein is CASSQPGTAITGYYEAFF. V gene TRBV6-1 combines with J gene TRBJ1-1; TRBD1 matches at 7 bases. Per the germline V gene, CDR1 is MNHNS and CDR2 is SASEGT. The CDR3 consists of 18 residues. V gave up 5 bases and J gave up 7 bases; unmatched junction bases: 22.

Many counts were recorded for this clonotype. In nucleotides, the CDR3 is TGTGCCAGCAGTTACGGGACTTTGAACACTGAAGCTTTCTTT. Translated, it gives CASSYGTLNTEAFF. The chain couples TRBV6-5 to TRBJ1-1; TRBD1 is a possible D gene (5 bases). Germline-derived CDR1 and CDR2 are MNHEY and SVGAGI. The CDR3 is made up of 14 amino acids. V lost 2 bases and J 0 bases, leaving 7 bases between the germline ends.

The gene calls are TRBV7-9 and TRBJ2-2, with 7 bases identical to TRBD1. V lost 11 bases to trimming and J lost 2 bases; unmatched junction nucleotides: 11. CDR1 is SEHNR and CDR2 is FQNEAQ in the germline V gene (reference sequence). The CDR3 has 15 residues. CDR3 sequence (DNA): TGTGCCTCCCAACTCCGGGACAGAAACACCGGGGAGCTGTTTTTT. Its protein product is CASQLRDRNTGELFF. Using reference TRBV7-9 and TRBJ2-2 for the parts outside the CDR3, the full variable domain is DTGVSQNPRHKITKRGQNVTFRCDPISEHNRLYWYRQTLGQGPEFLTYFQNEAQLEKSRLLSDRFSAERPKGSFSTLEIQRTEQGDSAMYLCASQLRDRNTGELFFGEGSRLTVL.

This clonotype was observed at least ten times. The chain recombines TRBV27 with TRBJ1-1; TRBD1 is a possible D gene (5 bases). Germline V gene data show CDR1 as MNHEY and CDR2 as SMNVEV (reference sequence). This CDR3 contains 13 residues. V shed 5 bases and J shed 7 bases, with 14 bases lying between them. DNA of the CDR3: TGTGCCAGCAGTCTAGTCGGGGACCTTGAAGCTTTCTTT. It yields the protein CASSLVGDLEAFF.

This clonotype has ten or more counts. The J gene is TRBJ2-7, the V gene TRBV6-5, with 7 bases matching TRBD2. The CDR3 spans 16 residues. After removal of 0 bases from V and 2 bases from J, the junction contained 7 bases not matched to a gene. From germline, CDR1 is MNHEY and CDR2 SVGAGI. The CDR3 reads CASSYSIAGDPYEQYF. The CDR3 DNA is TGTGCCAGCAGTTACTCGATTGCGGGGGACCCCTACGAGCAGTACTTC.

The chain joins TRBV28 to TRBJ2-2; tentatively, D is TRBD1 (5 bases). V was shortened by 6 bases and J by 2 bases, with 7 bases between the two germline ends. The CDR3 is 13 residues long. Germline V gene sequence: CDR1 MDHEN, CDR2 SYDVKM. The CDR3 spells CASRDTNTGELFF. The CDR3 nucleotides are TGTGCCAGCAGGGACACTAACACCGGGGAGCTGTTTTTT.

The rearrangement joins TRBV28 to TRBJ1-2, with D uncertain. Germline CDR1 reads MDHEN; CDR2 reads SYDVKM. With 6 bases removed from V and 7 bases from J, the gap between germline ends came to 18 bases. The CDR3 is 14 amino acids. The CDR3 region is CASRLSERQSGYTF. The CDR3, as DNA: TGTGCCAGCAGGCTTTCGGAGCGGCAGAGTGGCTACACCTTC.

This clonotype was seen many times. The chain carries TRBV19 and TRBJ2-7; 10 bases match TRBD1. This CDR3 is 13 amino acids long. In germline, CDR1 is LNHDA, CDR2 SQIVND (reference sequence). V shed 9 bases and J 1 base; nucleotides not matched to a gene: 3. The CDR3 DNA is TGTGCCAGCGGGACAGGGGCTTCCTACGAGCAGTACTTC. It codes for CASGTGASYEQYF.

This clonotype has a count of ten or more. The rearrangement uses TRBV10-3 and TRBJ2-6; TRBD2 matches 10 bases. Trimming took 9 bases from V and 2 from J; bases not matched to a gene: 7. The CDR3 covers 16 residues. The germline CDR1 and CDR2 sequences are ENHRY and SYGVKD. In nucleotides, the CDR3 is TGTGCCATAGCGGGAGGGGCCTCTCCTGGGGCCAACGTCCTGACTTTC. Its translation is CAIAGGASPGANVLTF.

J is TRBJ2-5 and V is TRBV12-3 or TRBV12-4, with 9 bases lining up with TRBD1. The CDR3 has 14 residues. J was trimmed by 5 bases and V by 7 bases; bases with no gene match: 8. The CDR3, as DNA: TGTGCCAGCACCCGGACAGGGGCAGATGAGACCCAGTACTTC. It translates to CASTRTGADETQYF.

In its sample, this clonotype was seen a few times. The chain recombines TRBV19 with TRBJ2-3, with 9 bases that match TRBD2. The CDR3 has 17 residues. The germline gives CDR1 LNHDA, CDR2 SQIVND (reference sequence). The ends lost 4 bases at V and 2 bases at J; junction bases unmatched: 10. CDR3 sequence (DNA): TGTGCCAGTAGTACTGGAACGAGCGGGGGGTACACAGATACGCAGTATTTT. It is translated as CASSTGTSGGYTDTQYF. Based on the CDR3 plus reference TRBV19 and TRBJ2-3, the full variable domain is DGGITQSPKYLFRKEGQNVTLSCEQNLNHDAMYWYRQDPGQGLRLIYYSQIVNDFQKGDIAEGYSVSREKKESFPLTVTSAQKNPTAFYLCASSTGTSGGYTDTQYFGPGTRLTVL.